This T cell receptor (beta chain) was retrieved from a study of T cell responses to AZD1222 COVID-19 vaccine. Study-level findings and limits: Spike-specific TCR breadth and depth both grew after two AZD1222 doses.

With regard to this clone: Its antigen is as yet unknown.

Produced via immunoSEQ multiplex PCR; TCRdb's table is partial and in-frame only. The sample comprises 100,000 to 150,000 clones, approximately 88% of which are singletons, and 5.5% to 7% rests with the top ten. J lost 4 bases, V lost 6 bases, and 5 bases had no gene match. The CDR3 length is 12 residues. Germline assignment: CDR1 GTSNPN and CDR2 SVGIG (reference sequence). The clonotype originates from an adult in good health. The chain couples TRBV30 to TRBJ2-7; 8 nucleotides line up with TRBD1. This sample comprised peripheral blood, obtained on day 0 of AZD1222 vaccination. In nucleotides, the CDR3 is TGTGCCTGTCGACAGGGGCCGTACGAGCAGTACTTC. Protein product: CACRQGPYEQYF.